This T cell receptor beta chain was recorded in a study of blood T cell repertoires in COVID-19. The CDR3 has 15 amino acids. Germline CDR1 MNHEY, CDR2 SMNVEV (reference sequence). V shed 3 bases and J shed 1 base, with 11 bases lying between them. Study processing details: Amplification of reference gene primers was used by the study to estimate nucleated cell counts. TCRdb keeps only in-frame clones here, not all; method: immunoSEQ multiplex PCR. That table is the source of V, J and clone size, and D and trimming were worked out from the DNA. The table records a few hundred thousand clones, around nine tenths of them present only once.

The gene calls are TRBV27 and TRBJ2-3; the D is unclear. The sequenced sample was peripheral blood. This clonotype was sampled from a woman aged 65 to 85 with active or convalescent COVID-19. The CDR3 loop reads CASSLSSIRTDTQYF. As DNA, the CDR3 is TGTGCCAGCAGTTTGTCGAGTATTCGCACAGATACGCAGTATTTT.